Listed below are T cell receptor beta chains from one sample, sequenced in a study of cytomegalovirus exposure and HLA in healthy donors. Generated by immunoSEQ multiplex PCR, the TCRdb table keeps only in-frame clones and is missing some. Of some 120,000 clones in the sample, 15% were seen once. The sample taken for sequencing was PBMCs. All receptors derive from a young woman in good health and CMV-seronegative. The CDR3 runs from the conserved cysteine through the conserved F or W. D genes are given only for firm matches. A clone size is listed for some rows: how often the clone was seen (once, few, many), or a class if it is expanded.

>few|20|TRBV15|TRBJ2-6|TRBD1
CATSRDRGQGLSRGANVLTF
TGTGCCACCAGCAGAGATCGGGGACAGGGACTTTCTCGTGGGGCCAACGTCCTGACTTTC
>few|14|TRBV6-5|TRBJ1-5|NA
CAASGHGEGQPQHF
TGTGCCGCCTCGGGACACGGTGAAGGTCAGCCCCAGCATTTT
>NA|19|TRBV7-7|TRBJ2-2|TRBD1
CASSPGQSASPTNTGELFF
TGTGCCAGCAGCCCGGGACAGTCCGCTTCCCCGACAAACACCGGGGAGCTGTTTTTT
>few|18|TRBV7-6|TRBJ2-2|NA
CASSLGSVGVRATGELFF
TGTGCCAGCAGCTTAGGATCGGTTGGGGTCAGGGCCACCGGGGAGCTGTTTTTT
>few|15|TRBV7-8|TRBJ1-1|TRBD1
CASSLAGQGTAEAFF
TGTGCCAGCAGCTTAGCGGGACAGGGGACCGCTGAAGCTTTCTTT
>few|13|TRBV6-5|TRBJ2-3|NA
CASSLGSGDTQYF
TGTGCCAGCAGCTTAGGATCGGGAGATACGCAGTATTTT
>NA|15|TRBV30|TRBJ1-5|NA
CAWTPRGRSNQPQHF
TGTGCCTGGACCCCTAGGGGCAGGAGCAATCAGCCCCAGCATTTT
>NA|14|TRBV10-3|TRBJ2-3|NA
CAISDRVGTDTQYF
TGTGCCATCAGTGACAGGGTTGGCACAGATACGCAGTATTTT
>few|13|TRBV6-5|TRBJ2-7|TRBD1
CASGVTGVYEQYF
TGTGCCAGCGGGGTTACAGGGGTCTACGAGCAGTACTTC
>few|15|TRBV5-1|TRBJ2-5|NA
CASSLQQGTGETQYF
TGCGCCAGCAGCTTACAACAGGGAACGGGGGAGACCCAGTACTTC
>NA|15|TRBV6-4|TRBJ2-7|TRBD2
CASSEAGGASYEQYF
TGTGCCAGCAGTGAGGCGGGAGGCGCCTCCTACGAGCAGTACTTC
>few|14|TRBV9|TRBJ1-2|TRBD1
CASRWEGGSYGYTF
TGTGCCAGCAGGTGGGAAGGGGGCAGCTATGGCTACACCTTC
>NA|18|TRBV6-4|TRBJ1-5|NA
CASSDARIGGKSNQPQHF
TGTGCCAGCAGTGACGCCAGAATAGGCGGGAAGAGCAATCAGCCCCAGCATTTT
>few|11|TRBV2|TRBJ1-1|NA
CASSVYTEAFF
TGTGCCAGCAGTGTATATACTGAAGCTTTCTTT
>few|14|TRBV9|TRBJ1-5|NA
CASSVDGSNQPQHF
TGTGCCAGCAGCGTAGACGGTAGCAATCAGCCCCAGCATTTT
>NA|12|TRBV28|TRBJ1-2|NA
CASRQANYGYTF
TGTGCCAGCCGACAGGCTAACTATGGCTACACCTTC
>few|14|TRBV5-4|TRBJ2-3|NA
CASSPGREADTQYF
TGTGCCAGCAGCCCCGGCCGAGAGGCAGATACGCAGTATTTT